The clone carrying this T cell receptor beta chain was detected only a few times. Its target is unknown. MiXCR, run by TCRdb on the reads, gives a single entry per CDR3 protein. Here the sample spans about half a million distinct CDR3 sequences, roughly a third being singletons. The data originate from a study of T cell repertoires in cytomegalovirus infection. Study details: Indications came from public TCR beta signatures; they pointed to CMV infection and to a matching HLA type. Study-wide points: HLA-C-restricted CMV clonotypes gave the most frequent clonotype in two of eight donors.

CDR1 SGHTA and CDR2 FQGNSA come from the germline V gene. This CDR3 is 17 amino acids long. V was clipped by 1 base and J by 4 bases; unmatched bases: 11. The chain combines TRBV7-2 with TRBJ2-7, with TRBD2 matching over 9 bases. The sequence was collected from a human donor in good health (CMV status not recorded). Some clones in this sample may be carry-over from other donors' samples. Material: cultured PBMCs, obtained from culture after CMV antigen stimulation. CDR3 in amino acids: CASSLESIAGVIYEQYV. In DNA, the CDR3 is TGTGCCAGCAGCTTAGAGAGTATAGCGGGAGTTATTTACGAGCAGTACGTC.